The rows below give T cell receptor beta chains drawn from one sample of a study of blood T cell repertoires in COVID-19. Using immunoSEQ multiplex PCR, the repertoire was profiled, and TCRdb retains in-frame clones only, with some absent. The sample carries around 380,000 clones, more than 70% recorded once. The sequenced sample was PBMCs or T cells enriched from blood (not recorded which). These receptors originate from a man under 40 who had recovered from COVID-19. CDR3s include the opening cysteine and the closing phenylalanine or tryptophan. A D gene is named only where the DNA matches it firmly. Clone size appears in some rows only: once, few, many, or a class for an expanded clone.

v_gene: TRBV6-1; d_gene: -; j_gene: TRBJ1-1; abundance: -; CDR3aa: CASSDGRGQEAFF; CDR3nt: TGTGCCAGCAGTGACGGTCGCGGGCAGGAAGCTTTCTTT
v_gene: TRBV4-1; d_gene: -; j_gene: TRBJ1-4; abundance: -; CDR3aa: CASSQNTGNEKLFF; CDR3nt: TGCGCCAGCAGCCAAAACACAGGGAATGAAAAACTGTTTTTT
v_gene: TRBV30; d_gene: -; j_gene: TRBJ1-6; abundance: -; CDR3aa: CAWMGGGNSPLHF; CDR3nt: TGTGCCTGGATGGGGGGTGGTAATTCACCCCTCCACTTT
v_gene: TRBV7-8; d_gene: TRBD1; j_gene: TRBJ1-6; abundance: -; CDR3aa: CASSLVLDREDSPLHF; CDR3nt: TGTGCCAGCAGCTTAGTGCTGGACAGGGAAGATTCACCCCTCCACTTT
v_gene: TRBV5-1; d_gene: TRBD1; j_gene: TRBJ1-1; abundance: -; CDR3aa: CASSLGQANTEAFF; CDR3nt: TGCGCCAGCAGCCTGGGACAGGCGAACACTGAAGCTTTCTTT
v_gene: TRBV7-2; d_gene: TRBD1; j_gene: TRBJ1-2; abundance: -; CDR3aa: CASSFDRVYGYTF; CDR3nt: TGTGCCAGCAGCTTCGACAGGGTATATGGCTACACCTTC
v_gene: TRBV18; d_gene: TRBD2; j_gene: TRBJ2-7; abundance: -; CDR3aa: CASSPDSGGSYEQYF; CDR3nt: TGTGCCAGCTCACCAGATAGCGGGGGTTCCTACGAGCAGTACTTC
v_gene: TRBV10-3; d_gene: TRBD2; j_gene: TRBJ2-1; abundance: -; CDR3aa: CAISGSAGGSSYNEQFF; CDR3nt: TGTGCCATCAGTGGGTCAGCGGGGGGGAGCTCCTACAATGAGCAGTTCTTC
v_gene: TRBV5-1; d_gene: TRBD1; j_gene: TRBJ1-2; abundance: -; CDR3aa: CASTQRTGAGYTF; CDR3nt: TGCGCCAGCACCCAACGGACAGGGGCTGGCTACACCTTC
v_gene: TRBV6-1; d_gene: -; j_gene: TRBJ1-4; abundance: -; CDR3aa: CASSDPPRSNEKLFF; CDR3nt: TGTGCCAGCAGTGACCCCCCCAGGTCAAATGAAAAACTGTTTTTT
v_gene: TRBV21-1; d_gene: -; j_gene: TRBJ1-3; abundance: -; CDR3aa: CASSKQGKAGNTIYF; CDR3nt: TGTGCCAGCAGCAAGCAGGGAAAGGCTGGAAACACCATATATTTT
v_gene: TRBV5-1; d_gene: TRBD2; j_gene: TRBJ2-7; abundance: -; CDR3aa: CASSLSGGPSYEQYF; CDR3nt: TGCGCCAGCAGCTTGAGCGGGGGGCCTTCCTACGAGCAGTACTTC
v_gene: TRBV19; d_gene: -; j_gene: TRBJ1-2; abundance: once; CDR3aa: CASSISTGGMDGYTF; CDR3nt: TGTGCCAGTAGTATTAGTACAGGCGGGATGGATGGCTACACCTTC
v_gene: TRBV6-6; d_gene: TRBD1; j_gene: TRBJ1-2; abundance: -; CDR3aa: CASTRQGALGYTF; CDR3nt: TGTGCCAGCACCCGACAGGGGGCGCTTGGCTACACCTTC
v_gene: TRBV7-9; d_gene: TRBD1; j_gene: TRBJ2-1; abundance: few; CDR3aa: CASSPRDRDNEQFF; CDR3nt: TGTGCCAGCAGCCCAAGGGACAGAGACAATGAGCAGTTCTTC
v_gene: TRBV5-1; d_gene: -; j_gene: TRBJ1-1; abundance: -; CDR3aa: CASSSPIVDEAFF; CDR3nt: TGCGCCAGCAGCTCCCCGATCGTAGATGAAGCTTTCTTT
v_gene: TRBV10-3; d_gene: TRBD1; j_gene: TRBJ1-6; abundance: -; CDR3aa: CAIRPTGVSPLHF; CDR3nt: TGTGCCATCAGACCAACAGGGGTCTCACCCCTCCACTTT
v_gene: TRBV18; d_gene: -; j_gene: TRBJ1-2; abundance: -; CDR3aa: CASSLVAGYGYTF; CDR3nt: TGTGCCAGCTCACTGGTCGCGGGGTATGGCTACACCTTC
v_gene: TRBV5-4; d_gene: TRBD2; j_gene: TRBJ2-5; abundance: -; CDR3aa: CASSYPGLVEETQYF; CDR3nt: TGTGCCAGCAGCTATCCGGGACTAGTCGAAGAGACCCAGTACTTC
v_gene: TRBV3-1/TRBV3-2; d_gene: -; j_gene: TRBJ2-1; abundance: -; CDR3aa: CASSQGAQTNNEQFF; CDR3nt: TGTGCCAGCAGCCAAGGAGCACAGACAAACAATGAGCAGTTCTTC
v_gene: TRBV13; d_gene: -; j_gene: TRBJ2-7; abundance: -; CDR3aa: CASSFTGDTYYEQYF; CDR3nt: TGTGCCAGCAGCTTCACTGGGGACACCTACTACGAGCAGTACTTC
v_gene: TRBV5-6; d_gene: -; j_gene: TRBJ2-1; abundance: -; CDR3aa: CASSPGILYNEQFF; CDR3nt: TGTGCCAGCAGCCCCGGGATACTCTACAATGAGCAGTTCTTC
v_gene: TRBV6-1; d_gene: TRBD1; j_gene: TRBJ1-1; abundance: -; CDR3aa: CASSSLQGGLEAFF; CDR3nt: TGTGCCAGCAGTTCCTTACAGGGGGGACTGGAAGCTTTCTTT
v_gene: TRBV4-2; d_gene: -; j_gene: TRBJ1-2; abundance: -; CDR3aa: CASSQEGATRVPLGGYTF; CDR3nt: TGTGCCAGCAGCCAAGAGGGCGCGACACGCGTCCCCTTGGGTGGCTACACCTTC
v_gene: TRBV4-2; d_gene: TRBD1; j_gene: TRBJ1-2; abundance: -; CDR3aa: CASSQGDREGGYTF; CDR3nt: TGTGCCAGCAGCCAAGGGGACAGGGAGGGCGGCTACACCTTC
v_gene: TRBV2; d_gene: -; j_gene: TRBJ2-2; abundance: -; CDR3aa: CASSGTATGELFF; CDR3nt: TGTGCCAGCAGTGGGACAGCCACCGGGGAGCTGTTTTTT
v_gene: TRBV29-1; d_gene: -; j_gene: TRBJ2-3; abundance: -; CDR3aa: CSVVMTRSTDTQYF; CDR3nt: TGCAGCGTTGTAATGACTAGAAGCACAGATACGCAGTATTTT
v_gene: TRBV7-9; d_gene: -; j_gene: TRBJ1-5; abundance: -; CDR3aa: CASSSEGREGQPQHF; CDR3nt: TGTGCCAGCAGCTCGGAGGGTCGGGAAGGACAGCCCCAGCATTTT
v_gene: TRBV12-3/TRBV12-4; d_gene: TRBD1; j_gene: TRBJ1-1; abundance: -; CDR3aa: CASLKQGSTEAFF; CDR3nt: TGTGCCAGCCTTAAACAGGGGAGCACTGAAGCTTTCTTT
v_gene: TRBV5-1; d_gene: -; j_gene: TRBJ2-1; abundance: -; CDR3aa: CASRREASSYNEQFF; CDR3nt: TGCGCCAGCAGGAGGGAGGCGAGCTCCTACAATGAGCAGTTCTTC
v_gene: TRBV7-2; d_gene: TRBD2; j_gene: TRBJ2-3; abundance: -; CDR3aa: CASSFMRGGGTDTQYF; CDR3nt: TGTGCCAGCAGCTTTATGCGGGGGGGCGGCACAGATACGCAGTATTTT
v_gene: TRBV5-1; d_gene: TRBD1; j_gene: TRBJ2-2; abundance: -; CDR3aa: CASSLALQGAYTGELFF; CDR3nt: TGCGCCAGCAGCTTGGCCCTACAGGGGGCCTACACCGGGGAGCTGTTTTTT
v_gene: TRBV6-5; d_gene: -; j_gene: TRBJ2-5; abundance: -; CDR3aa: CASRTGSPETQYF; CDR3nt: TGTGCCAGCAGAACCGGGTCCCCAGAGACCCAGTACTTC
v_gene: TRBV28; d_gene: -; j_gene: TRBJ1-2; abundance: -; CDR3aa: CASSGEPGYTF; CDR3nt: TGTGCCAGCAGTGGAGAACCAGGCTACACCTTC
v_gene: TRBV10-2; d_gene: TRBD1; j_gene: TRBJ2-3; abundance: -; CDR3aa: CASRDRGTSTDTQYF; CDR3nt: TGCGCCAGCAGGGACAGGGGGACTAGCACAGATACGCAGTATTTT
v_gene: TRBV5-1; d_gene: -; j_gene: TRBJ1-1; abundance: -; CDR3aa: CASRTIRSDTEAFF; CDR3nt: TGCGCCAGCAGGACGATCAGGTCGGACACTGAAGCTTTCTTT
v_gene: TRBV4-2; d_gene: TRBD2; j_gene: TRBJ2-2; abundance: -; CDR3aa: CASSQDKRGLAGNTGELFF; CDR3nt: TGTGCCAGCAGCCAAGATAAACGGGGACTAGCGGGTAACACCGGGGAGCTGTTTTTT
v_gene: TRBV5-1; d_gene: TRBD1; j_gene: TRBJ1-1; abundance: -; CDR3aa: CASSWDRGYTEAFF; CDR3nt: TGCGCCAGCAGCTGGGACAGGGGGTACACTGAAGCTTTCTTT
v_gene: TRBV2; d_gene: -; j_gene: TRBJ1-2; abundance: -; CDR3aa: CASSFSPRDNNYGYTF; CDR3nt: TGTGCCAGCAGTTTCTCTCCCAGGGATAATAACTATGGCTACACCTTC
v_gene: TRBV6-5; d_gene: TRBD1; j_gene: TRBJ2-7; abundance: -; CDR3aa: CASSYRDRPYEQYF; CDR3nt: TGTGCCAGCAGTTACCGGGACAGACCCTACGAGCAGTACTTC
v_gene: TRBV29-1; d_gene: TRBD1; j_gene: TRBJ2-2; abundance: -; CDR3aa: CSALTGQNTGELFF; CDR3nt: TGCAGCGCTCTGACAGGGCAGAACACCGGGGAGCTGTTTTTT
v_gene: TRBV7-2; d_gene: -; j_gene: TRBJ1-6; abundance: -; CDR3aa: CASTENSPLHF; CDR3nt: TGTGCCAGCACTGAGAATTCACCCCTCCACTTT
v_gene: TRBV5-6; d_gene: -; j_gene: TRBJ1-5; abundance: -; CDR3aa: CASSLAGLSHQPQHF; CDR3nt: TGTGCCAGCAGCTTGGCCGGACTCAGCCATCAGCCCCAGCATTTT
v_gene: TRBV5-1; d_gene: -; j_gene: TRBJ2-3; abundance: -; CDR3aa: CASSLIPGTGADTQYF; CDR3nt: TGCGCCAGCAGCTTAATCCCAGGGACGGGGGCAGATACGCAGTATTTT
v_gene: TRBV28; d_gene: TRBD1; j_gene: TRBJ1-2; abundance: -; CDR3aa: CASITGANYGYTF; CDR3nt: TGTGCCAGCATAACAGGGGCTAACTATGGCTACACCTTC
v_gene: TRBV27; d_gene: -; j_gene: TRBJ1-5; abundance: -; CDR3aa: CASTRANQPQHF; CDR3nt: TGTGCCAGCACCCGCGCCAATCAGCCCCAGCATTTT
v_gene: TRBV9; d_gene: -; j_gene: TRBJ1-3; abundance: -; CDR3aa: CASSVGRAGNTIYF; CDR3nt: TGTGCCAGCAGCGTAGGCAGGGCTGGAAACACCATATATTTT
v_gene: TRBV20-1; d_gene: TRBD1; j_gene: TRBJ1-2; abundance: once; CDR3aa: CSADRGFGYTF; CDR3nt: TGCAGTGCTGACAGGGGATTCGGCTACACCTTC
v_gene: TRBV2; d_gene: -; j_gene: TRBJ2-2; abundance: once; CDR3aa: CASTLETGELFF; CDR3nt: TGTGCCAGCACTCTAGAAACAGGGGAGCTGTTTTTT
v_gene: TRBV5-8; d_gene: -; j_gene: TRBJ2-7; abundance: once; CDR3aa: CASSLGYTYEQYF; CDR3nt: TGTGCCAGCAGCTTGGGGTACACCTACGAGCAGTACTTC
v_gene: TRBV27; d_gene: -; j_gene: TRBJ2-7; abundance: -; CDR3aa: CASRNSYEQYF; CDR3nt: TGTGCCAGCAGAAACAGCTACGAGCAGTACTTC
v_gene: TRBV7-9; d_gene: -; j_gene: TRBJ1-1; abundance: -; CDR3aa: CASSFAGGSEAFF; CDR3nt: TGTGCCAGCAGCTTCGCCGGGGGTTCTGAAGCTTTCTTT
v_gene: TRBV27; d_gene: TRBD2; j_gene: TRBJ2-3; abundance: -; CDR3aa: CASRLAGGPGTDTQYF; CDR3nt: TGTGCCAGCCGACTAGCGGGGGGGCCTGGCACAGATACGCAGTATTTT
v_gene: TRBV5-4; d_gene: TRBD1; j_gene: TRBJ1-2; abundance: -; CDR3aa: CASSSPDRAGGYTF; CDR3nt: TGTGCCAGCAGCTCACCTGACAGGGCGGGCGGCTACACCTTC
v_gene: TRBV5-1; d_gene: -; j_gene: TRBJ2-2; abundance: -; CDR3aa: CASRSDISNTGELFF; CDR3nt: TGCGCCAGCAGATCGGACATATCGAACACCGGGGAGCTGTTTTTT